The 6 T cell receptor beta chains presented below share a single source sample, sequenced in a study of blood T cells in healthy people across ages. A J-beta primer mix and a sample-barcoded 5' primer were used in a second PCR of about 7 to 12 cycles. TCRdb re-called the 5' RACE reads with MiXCR, one entry per CDR3 protein. The table shows about 1 million distinct CDR3 sequences, with 35% to 50% occurring only once. Material: blood. The receptors here all came from a woman aged 60-75 years in good health.

The chain uses TRBV25-1 and TRBJ2-1; no definite D call. The CDR3 totals 12 residues. V dropped 4 bases and J dropped 6 bases, with 7 bases sitting between them. CDR1 is MGHDK and CDR2 is SYGVNS in the germline V gene. CDR3 amino acids: CASSVYFNEQFF. As DNA, the CDR3 is TGTGCCAGCAGTGTTTACTTCAATGAGCAGTTCTTC. Looking up the rest from reference TRBV25-1 and TRBJ2-1 gives the full variable domain: EADIYQTPRYLVIGTGKKITLECSQTMGHDKMYWYQQDPGMELHLIHYSYGVNSTEKGDLSSESTVSRIRTEHFPLTLESARPSHTSQYLCASSVYFNEQFFGPGTRLTVL.

This clonotype has more than one count but fewer than ten. V usage is TRBV20-1 and J usage is TRBJ2-5; 11 bases are shared with TRBD2. The DNA end lines up better with TRBJ2-7; the J call may be wrong. Germline CDR1 is DFQATT and CDR2 is SNEGSKA (reference sequence). The CDR3 totals 17 residues. As DNA, the CDR3 is TGCAGTGCCCCTGGAGGTTTTAGCGGGAGGGCCTTCTACGAGCAGTACTTC. Encoded protein: CSAPGGFSGRAFYEQYF.

This clonotype has at least ten counts. The chain links TRBV4-2 to TRBJ2-7, with TRBD1 as a possible D gene (6 bases). This CDR3 is 16 amino acids long. Trimming took off 1 base at V and 0 bases at J, with 13 bases between the two ends. Germline V CDR1 and CDR2: LGHNA, YNFKEQ. The CDR3 loop is CASSQVQGDGSYEQYF. The DNA for the CDR3 is TGTGCCAGCAGCCAAGTACAGGGCGACGGCTCCTACGAGCAGTACTTC.

For this clonotype: Relative to the germline gene, one junction end is altered; a read error may explain this. The rearrangement uses TRBV12-3 or TRBV12-4 and TRBJ1-5; D ambiguous. This CDR3 comprises 13 residues. The CDR3 coding sequence is TGTGCCGGCAGTCCGCAGAGTCTACAGCCCCAGCATTTT. Amino acids: CAGSPQSLQPQHF.

This clonotype came up a few times. This sequence joins TRBV20-1 and TRBJ2-1; D is possibly TRBD1 (7 bases). The germline V and J ends were trimmed by 6 bases and 2 bases, with 20 bases remaining between them. CDR1 and CDR2 from the germline V gene are DFQATT and SNEGSKA (reference sequence). The CDR3 has 16 amino acids. The CDR3 DNA follows: TGCAGTGCGGACGGGACGGGGGACAGTGCCTACAATGAGCAGTTCTTC. This codes for CSADGTGDSAYNEQFF.

On this clonotype: A read error may produce the germline difference seen at one junction end. This sequence joins TRBV7-2 and TRBJ2-3, with D possibly being TRBD1 or TRBD2 (5 bases each). This CDR3 is 15 amino acids long. The germline V gene encodes CDR1 SGHTA and CDR2 FQGNSA. The CDR3 DNA follows: TGTGCCAGCAGCTTGGGGGACGGGTGGCCAGATGCGCAGTATTTT. Its protein is CASSLGDGWPDAQYF.